This T cell receptor (beta chain) was recovered during a study of CD8 T cells in ankylosing spondylitis. Study conclusions and caveats: Reportedly, disease-linked clones are significantly enriched in ankylosing spondylitis patients' matched synovial fluid. Seemingly characteristic of ankylosing spondylitis blood was a TCR beta motif consisting of about 8 highly homologous variants.

TCRdb redid the calling of the 5' RACE reads with MiXCR, one entry per CDR3 protein. Among around 280,000 distinct CDR3 sequences listed, 20% were seen once. Germline values: CDR1 DFQATT, CDR2 SNEGSKA (reference sequence). J was trimmed by 0 bases and V by 5 bases; bases with no gene match: 5. The CDR3 has 16 amino acids. With regard to this clonotype: Antigen unknown.

Sequenced input: blood, either unsorted or a sorted T cell fraction (not recorded which). The sequence derives from a male donor with ankylosing spondylitis or in good health (not recorded which). This chain joins TRBV20-1 and TRBJ2-1, with 12 bases that match TRBD2. The CDR3 loop is CSAGGLAGSSYNEQFF. The CDR3, as DNA: TGCAGTGCTGGCGGACTAGCGGGATCCTCCTACAATGAGCAGTTCTTC.